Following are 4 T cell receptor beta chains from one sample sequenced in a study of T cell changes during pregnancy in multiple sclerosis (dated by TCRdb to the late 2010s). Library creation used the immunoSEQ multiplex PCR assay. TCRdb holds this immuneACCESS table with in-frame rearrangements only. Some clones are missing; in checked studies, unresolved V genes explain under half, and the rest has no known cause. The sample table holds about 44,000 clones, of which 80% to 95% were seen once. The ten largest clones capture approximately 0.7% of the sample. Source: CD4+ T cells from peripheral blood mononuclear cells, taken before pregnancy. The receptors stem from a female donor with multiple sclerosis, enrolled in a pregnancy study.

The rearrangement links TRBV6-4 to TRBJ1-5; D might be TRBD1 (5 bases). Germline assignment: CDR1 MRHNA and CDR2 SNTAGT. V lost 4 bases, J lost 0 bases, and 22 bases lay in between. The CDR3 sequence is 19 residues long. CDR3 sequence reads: CASSVPTAILGHSNQPQHF. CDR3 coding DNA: TGTGCCAGCAGTGTCCCGACAGCCATTTTAGGTCATAGCAATCAGCCCCAGCATTTT.

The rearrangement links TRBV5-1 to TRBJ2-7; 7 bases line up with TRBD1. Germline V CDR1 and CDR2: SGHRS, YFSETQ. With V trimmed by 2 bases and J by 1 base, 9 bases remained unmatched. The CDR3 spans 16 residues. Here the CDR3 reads CASSLARGKESYEQYF. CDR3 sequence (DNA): TGCGCCAGCAGCTTAGCCAGGGGGAAAGAGTCCTACGAGCAGTACTTC.

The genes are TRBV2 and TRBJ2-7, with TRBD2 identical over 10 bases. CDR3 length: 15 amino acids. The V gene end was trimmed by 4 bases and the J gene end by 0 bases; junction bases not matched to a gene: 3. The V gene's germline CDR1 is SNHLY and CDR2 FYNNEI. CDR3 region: CASSARLAGSYEQYF. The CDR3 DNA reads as TGTGCCAGCAGTGCCCGACTAGCGGGCTCCTACGAGCAGTACTTC.

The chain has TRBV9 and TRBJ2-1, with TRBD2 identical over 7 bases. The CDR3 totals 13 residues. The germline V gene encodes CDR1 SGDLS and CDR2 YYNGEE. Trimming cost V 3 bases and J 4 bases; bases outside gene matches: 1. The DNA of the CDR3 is TGTGCCAGCAGCGGCGGGAGTTACAATGAGCAGTTCTTC. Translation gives CASSGGSYNEQFF.